The subject of this entry is one TCR beta chain. Generated by immunoSEQ multiplex PCR, the TCRdb table keeps only in-frame clones and is missing some. Of roughly 160,000 clones listed, approximately 80% are singletons. This entry belongs to a study of blood T cell repertoires in COVID-19. The wider study: The cDNA or gDNA used as material had been derived from T cells, B-cell-depleted T cells, or PBMCs.

V shed 6 bases, J shed 3 bases, and the junction held 7 bases outside the gene matches. Germline loops: CDR1 MNHNY, CDR2 SVGAGI (reference sequence). The CDR3 contains 14 residues. Participants, about 18 to 90 years old, spanned 25 or so US areas. This receptor was taken from a woman aged 60-75 years who had recovered from COVID-19. The rearrangement links TRBV6-6 to TRBJ1-1; 7 bases are shared with TRBD1. Sample: PBMCs or T cells enriched from blood (not recorded which). The CDR3 coding sequence is TGTGCCAGCAGAACCGACAGGGAACACACTGAAGCTTTCTTT. Its protein product is CASRTDREHTEAFF.